This TCR beta chain was captured by sequencing in a study of shared clonotypes between healthy human individuals. Study-wide results and caveats: Sharing across four donors was highest in naive CD4 (approximately 5%) and lowest in memory CD8 (approximately 0.4%).

Subsets obtained from CD4+ cells comprised CD45RA+ naive and CD45RA-negative memory cells. With respect to this clone: Its antigen is as yet unknown.

Every immunoSEQ plate was one replicate of a subset's evenly spread DNA. The table came from immunoSEQ multiplex PCR; TCRdb's copy has only in-frame clones and leaves some out. The repertoire consists of more than 1 million clones, with around three quarters occurring once and the leading ten covering about 0.52%. The CDR3 is made up of 18 amino acids. Germline lookup yields CDR1 SGHTA and CDR2 FQGTGA. The V and J ends lost 5 bases and 0 bases, in that order; junction bases with no gene match: 9. This receptor was obtained from a man younger than 35 in good health. Some clones in this sample may be carry-over from other donors' samples. This chain links TRBV7-3 with TRBJ2-1; 11 bases are shared with TRBD2. The sequenced material came from memory CD4+ T cells from PBMCs. Described subset: CD45RA-negative fraction. DNA for the CDR3: TGTGCCAGCAGCCCAATGACTAGCGGGGCCAGCTCCTACAATGAGCAGTTCTTC. Its translation: CASSPMTSGASSYNEQFF.